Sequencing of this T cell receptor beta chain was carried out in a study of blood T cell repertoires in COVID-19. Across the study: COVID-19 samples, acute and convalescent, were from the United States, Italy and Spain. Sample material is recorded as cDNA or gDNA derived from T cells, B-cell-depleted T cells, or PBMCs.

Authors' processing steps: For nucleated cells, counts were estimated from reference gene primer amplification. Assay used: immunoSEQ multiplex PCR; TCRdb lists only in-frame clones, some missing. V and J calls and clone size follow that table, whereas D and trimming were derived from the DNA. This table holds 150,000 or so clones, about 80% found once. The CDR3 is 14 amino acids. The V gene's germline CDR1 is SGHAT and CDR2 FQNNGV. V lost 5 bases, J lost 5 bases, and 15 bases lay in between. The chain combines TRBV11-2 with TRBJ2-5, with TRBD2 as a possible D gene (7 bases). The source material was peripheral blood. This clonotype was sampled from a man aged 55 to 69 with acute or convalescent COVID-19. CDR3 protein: CASSKRGGWETQYF. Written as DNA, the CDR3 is TGTGCCAGCAGCAAGAGGGGGGGCTGGGAGACCCAGTACTTC.